This T cell receptor beta chain comes out of a study of blood T cell repertoires in COVID-19. Overall study context: Researchers got acute and convalescent COVID-19 samples from the United States, Italy and Spain. T cells, B-cell-depleted T cells, or PBMCs supplied cDNA or gDNA.

Original processing notes: Nucleated cell number was recorded as an estimate derived from reference gene primer amplification. This table comes from immunoSEQ multiplex PCR, and its TCRdb copy is limited to in-frame clones, with some not included. That table is the source of V, J and clone size, and D and trimming were worked out from the DNA. This sample has approximately 72,000 clones; 89% occur once, and the top ten carry about 1.3%. The CDR3 consists of 14 residues. V gave up 2 bases and J gave up 4 bases, with 11 bases separating them. The germline gives CDR1 MNHEY, CDR2 SVGAGI. This TCR was sampled from a man aged 55 to 70 with acute or convalescent COVID-19. This sequence joins TRBV6-5 and TRBJ2-5; D might be TRBD2 (6 bases). The sample taken for sequencing was peripheral blood. CDR3 amino acids: CASSYVEEGETQYF. CDR3 in DNA: TGTGCCAGCAGTTACGTAGAGGAGGGAGAGACCCAGTACTTC.